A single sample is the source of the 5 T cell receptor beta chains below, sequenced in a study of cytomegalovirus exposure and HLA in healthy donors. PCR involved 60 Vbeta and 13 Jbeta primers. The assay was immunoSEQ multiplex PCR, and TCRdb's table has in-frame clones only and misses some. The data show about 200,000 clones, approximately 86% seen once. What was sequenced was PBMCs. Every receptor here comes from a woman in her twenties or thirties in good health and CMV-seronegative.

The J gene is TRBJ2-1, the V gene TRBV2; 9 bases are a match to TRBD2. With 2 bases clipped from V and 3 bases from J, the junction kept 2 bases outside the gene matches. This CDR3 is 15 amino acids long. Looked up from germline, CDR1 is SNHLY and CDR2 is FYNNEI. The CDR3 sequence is CASSERLADYNEQFF. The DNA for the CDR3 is TGTGCCAGCAGTGAACGACTAGCGGACTACAATGAGCAGTTCTTC. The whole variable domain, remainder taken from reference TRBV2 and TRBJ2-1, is EPEVTQTPSHQVTQMGQEVILRCVPISNHLYFYWYRQILGQKVEFLVSFYNNEISEKSEIFDDQFSVERPDGSNFTLKIRSTKLEDSAMYFCASSERLADYNEQFFGPGTRLTVL.

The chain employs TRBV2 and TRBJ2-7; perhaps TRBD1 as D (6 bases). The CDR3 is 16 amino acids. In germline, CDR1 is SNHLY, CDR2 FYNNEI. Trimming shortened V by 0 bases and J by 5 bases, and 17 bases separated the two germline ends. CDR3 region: CASSEAGAGAFDEQYF. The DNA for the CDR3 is TGTGCCAGCAGTGAAGCTGGGGCAGGGGCATTCGACGAGCAGTACTTC.

The CDR3 protein is CASSMSPSGSYNQPQHF. The CDR3 nucleotides read TGTGCCAGCAGTATGTCCCCTTCAGGGTCTTACAATCAGCCCCAGCATTTT. The V gene is TRBV28, the J gene TRBJ1-5; a possible D gene is TRBD1 (5 bases). Looked up from germline, CDR1 is MDHEN and CDR2 is SYDVKM. V lost 5 bases and J 3 bases, leaving 20 bases between the germline ends. The CDR3 contains 17 residues. The whole variable domain, remainder taken from reference TRBV28 and TRBJ1-5, is DVKVTQSSRYLVKRTGEKVFLECVQDMDHENMFWYRQDPGLGLRLIYFSYDVKMKEKGDIPEGYSVSREKKERFSLILESASTNQTSMYLCASSMSPSGSYNQPQHFGDGTRLSIL.

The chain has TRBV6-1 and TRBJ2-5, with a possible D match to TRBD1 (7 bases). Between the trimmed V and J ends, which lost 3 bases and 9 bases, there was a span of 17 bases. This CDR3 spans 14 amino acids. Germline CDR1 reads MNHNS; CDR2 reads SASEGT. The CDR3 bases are TGTGCCAGCAGTGACGCTCAGGGAGGACAGGCCCAGTACTTC. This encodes CASSDAQGGQAQYF.

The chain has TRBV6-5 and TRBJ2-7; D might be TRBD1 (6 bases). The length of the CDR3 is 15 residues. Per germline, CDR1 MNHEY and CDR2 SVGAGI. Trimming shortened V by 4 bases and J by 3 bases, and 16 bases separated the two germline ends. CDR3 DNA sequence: TGTGCCAGCAGTTTTCAGGGGTCCATCCTCTACGAGCAGTACTTC. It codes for CASSFQGSILYEQYF.